This is a list of T cell receptor beta chains from one sample in a study of CD8 T cells in ankylosing spondylitis. TCRdb called the 5' RACE reads again in MiXCR, with one record for every CDR3 protein. Among 800,000 to 900,000 distinct CDR3 sequences, approximately 12% were seen once, and the ten largest hold just over 0.5%. The specimen was blood, either unsorted or a sorted T cell fraction (not recorded which). The origin of the receptors is a male donor with ankylosing spondylitis. Both conserved end residues are part of each CDR3. The D gene is left open where the match is weak. Expanded clones get a size class; other rows say once, few or many, or leave the size out.

J: TRBJ2-7
size: .
V: TRBV6-2/TRBV6-3
D: TRBD2
CDR3: CASSYWEGRRSEQYF
DNA: TGTGCCAGCAGTTACTGGGAGGGAAGGAGAAGCGAGCAGTACTTC

J: TRBJ1-1
size: many
V: TRBV12-3/TRBV12-4
D: .
CDR3: CASTRTVGDAEAFF
DNA: TGTGCCAGCACCAGGACGGTTGGGGACGCTGAAGCTTTCTTT

J: TRBJ2-1
size: .
V: TRBV4-2
D: TRBD2
CDR3: CASSHLGTIRGDGEFF
DNA: TGTGCCAGCAGCCATCTTGGGACTATACGAGGGGATGGTGAGTTCTTC

J: TRBJ1-3
size: many
V: TRBV12-3/TRBV12-4
D: .
CDR3: CASSLTAGYLSGNTIYF
DNA: TGTGCCAGCAGTTTGACAGCCGGCTATCTCTCTGGAAACACCATATATTTT

J: TRBJ2-7
size: many
V: TRBV20-1
D: TRBD2
CDR3: CSASTAGGSYEQYF
DNA: TGCAGTGCTAGCACAGCGGGGGGTTCCTACGAGCAGTACTTC

J: TRBJ2-7
size: few
V: TRBV6-1
D: TRBD1
CDR3: CASSQRTGSEQYF
DNA: TGTGCCAGCAGCCAAAGGACAGGGTCCGAGCAGTACTTC

J: TRBJ2-5
size: .
V: TRBV20-1
D: TRBD2
CDR3: CSALGLAGAQETQYF
DNA: TGCAGTGCACTTGGACTAGCGGGGGCCCAAGAGACCCAGTACTTC

J: TRBJ2-4
size: .
V: TRBV29-1
D: .
CDR3: CSVEDWGRNIQYF
DNA: TGCAGCGTTGAAGATTGGGGGCGGAACATTCAGTACTTC

J: TRBJ2-5
size: many
V: TRBV18
D: .
CDR3: CASSPRRETQYF
DNA: TGTGCCAGCTCACCGAGGAGGGAGACCCAGTACTTC

J: TRBJ1-5
size: few
V: TRBV7-2
D: .
CDR3: CASSEGTRGQPQHF
DNA: TGTGCCAGCAGCGAAGGGACACGGGGTCAGCCCCAGCATTTT

J: TRBJ1-1
size: .
V: TRBV5-1
D: .
CDR3: CASSLVQTTELNTEAFF
DNA: TGCGCCAGCAGCTTGGTTCAGACTACAGAGTTGAACACTGAAGCTTTCTTT

J: TRBJ1-1
size: .
V: TRBV7-2
D: .
CDR3: CASSSQGWSEAFF
DNA: TGTGCCAGCAGCTCCCAGGGTTGGTCTGAAGCTTTCTTT

J: TRBJ2-5
size: .
V: TRBV20-1
D: .
CDR3: CSAWRRGRVETQYF
DNA: TGCAGTGCTTGGAGGAGGGGGCGGGTGGAGACCCAGTACTTC

J: TRBJ1-1
size: once
V: TRBV27
D: TRBD1
CDR3: CASSLSPHRGPNTEAFF
DNA: TGTGCCAGCAGTTTATCCCCTCACAGGGGGCCGAACACTGAAGCTTTCTTT

J: TRBJ2-1
size: many
V: TRBV29-1
D: TRBD2
CDR3: CSADPWGGYNEQFF
DNA: TGCAGCGCCGACCCATGGGGAGGGTACAATGAGCAGTTCTTC

J: TRBJ1-1
size: .
V: TRBV27
D: .
CDR3: CASSSYQPGEDTEAFF
DNA: TGTGCCAGCAGTTCGTATCAACCCGGAGAAGACACTGAAGCTTTCTTT

J: TRBJ1-1
size: few
V: TRBV5-1
D: .
CDR3: CASSLAGDHTEAFF
DNA: TGCGCCAGCAGCTTGGCAGGGGACCACACTGAAGCTTTCTTT

J: TRBJ1-5
size: .
V: TRBV6-2/TRBV6-3
D: .
CDR3: CASSPGQTEDQPQHF
DNA: TGTGCCAGCAGCCCCGGACAGACAGAGGATCAGCCCCAGCATTTT

J: TRBJ1-5
size: .
V: TRBV28
D: .
CDR3: CASSLGDEVQPQHF
DNA: TGTGCCAGCAGTTTAGGGGATGAGGTTCAGCCCCAGCATTTT

J: TRBJ2-1
size: .
V: TRBV7-9
D: TRBD1
CDR3: CASSFTGTGEKQFF
DNA: TGTGCCAGCAGCTTTACCGGGACAGGGGAAAAGCAGTTCTTC

J: TRBJ2-1
size: few
V: TRBV11-1
D: TRBD2
CDR3: CASSLVGTSVGNEQFF
DNA: TGTGCCAGCAGCTTAGTTGGGACTAGCGTCGGCAATGAGCAGTTCTTC

J: TRBJ2-3
size: many
V: TRBV29-1
D: .
CDR3: CSESGARDTQYF
DNA: TGCAGCGAGTCAGGGGCGCGGGATACGCAGTATTTT

J: TRBJ1-1
size: many
V: TRBV29-1
D: .
CDR3: CSVGQLNTEAFF
DNA: TGCAGCGTTGGACAGTTGAACACTGAAGCTTTCTTT

J: TRBJ2-3
size: .
V: TRBV13
D: .
CDR3: CASSLSGLPQYF
DNA: TGTGCCAGCAGCTTATCGGGGTTGCCCCAGTATTTT

J: TRBJ2-4
size: many
V: TRBV20-1
D: .
CDR3: CSASSVNDKNIQYF
DNA: TGCAGTGCTAGTAGCGTGAACGATAAAAACATTCAGTACTTC

J: TRBJ1-2
size: .
V: TRBV12-3/TRBV12-4
D: .
CDR3: CASSSPYRVANYGYTF
DNA: TGTGCCAGCAGTTCCCCCTACAGGGTTGCTAACTATGGCTACACCTTC

J: TRBJ1-5
size: few
V: TRBV20-1
D: .
CDR3: CSARQGGINQPQHF
DNA: TGCAGTGCTCGACAAGGGGGGATTAATCAGCCCCAGCATTTT

J: TRBJ2-7
size: .
V: TRBV7-2
D: .
CDR3: CASSFSNREQYF
DNA: TGTGCCAGCAGCTTTAGCAATCGCGAGCAGTACTTC

J: TRBJ2-5
size: many
V: TRBV29-1
D: .
CDR3: CSVNSQETQYF
DNA: TGCAGCGTTAACAGCCAAGAGACCCAGTACTTC

J: TRBJ1-1
size: many
V: TRBV12-3/TRBV12-4
D: TRBD1
CDR3: CASSGTGGNTEAFF
DNA: TGTGCCAGCAGTGGGACAGGGGGCAACACTGAAGCTTTCTTT

J: TRBJ2-7
size: few
V: TRBV15
D: .
CDR3: CATSRESRTLYEQYF
DNA: TGTGCCACCAGCAGAGAAAGCAGGACCCTCTACGAGCAGTACTTC

J: TRBJ2-3
size: few
V: TRBV12-3/TRBV12-4
D: .
CDR3: CASSLGSRLLDTQYF
DNA: TGTGCCAGCAGTTTAGGTAGCAGGTTGTTGGATACGCAGTATTTT

J: TRBJ1-1
size: .
V: TRBV20-1
D: .
CDR3: CSAKAPNTEAFF
DNA: TGCAGTGCTAAGGCCCCGAACACTGAAGCTTTCTTT

J: TRBJ2-2
size: few
V: TRBV7-2
D: TRBD1
CDR3: CASSLFGQATTGELFF
DNA: TGTGCCAGCAGCTTGTTCGGACAGGCGACCACCGGGGAGCTGTTTTTT

J: TRBJ2-2
size: .
V: TRBV7-8
D: .
CDR3: CASSSRRDTGELFF
DNA: TGTGCCAGCAGCTCCCGGAGGGACACCGGGGAGCTGTTTTTT

J: TRBJ2-7
size: many
V: TRBV20-1
D: .
CDR3: CSASGDGDEQYF
DNA: TGCAGTGCTAGCGGTGATGGGGACGAGCAGTACTTC

J: TRBJ2-7
size: few
V: TRBV20-1
D: TRBD2
CDR3: CSARVFSSRTSGSSKSNEQYF
DNA: TGCAGTGCTAGAGTATTCAGCAGCCGGACTAGCGGGAGTTCAAAGAGTAACGAGCAGTACTTC

J: TRBJ1-1
size: .
V: TRBV6-1
D: .
CDR3: CASSVWQGNTEAFF
DNA: TGTGCCAGCAGTGTGTGGCAGGGGAACACTGAAGCTTTCTTT

J: TRBJ2-2
size: .
V: TRBV4-3
D: .
CDR3: CASSQYSWGGANGELFF
DNA: TGCGCCAGCAGCCAATATTCTTGGGGGGGCGCGAACGGGGAGCTGTTTTTT

J: TRBJ2-1
size: many
V: TRBV5-1
D: TRBD2
CDR3: CASSTGTSEYNEQFF
DNA: TGCGCCAGCAGCACAGGGACTAGCGAGTACAATGAGCAGTTCTTC

J: TRBJ2-7
size: many
V: TRBV29-1
D: .
CDR3: CSVEDPVADTYEQYF
DNA: TGCAGCGTTGAAGATCCGGTAGCGGATACATACGAGCAGTACTTC

J: TRBJ1-2
size: .
V: TRBV9
D: .
CDR3: CASSAEVGARGYTF
DNA: TGTGCCAGCAGCGCAGAGGTCGGGGCCCGAGGCTACACCTTC

J: TRBJ2-3
size: .
V: TRBV5-1
D: .
CDR3: CASSLEVGTDTQYF
DNA: TGCGCCAGCAGCTTGGAGGTCGGGACAGATACGCAGTATTTT

J: TRBJ2-5
size: few
V: TRBV20-1
D: TRBD2
CDR3: CSAEVAGAHETQYF
DNA: TGCAGTGCGGAGGTAGCGGGAGCGCATGAGACCCAGTACTTC

J: TRBJ1-6
size: .
V: TRBV11-2
D: TRBD1
CDR3: CASSGGTGGNVGNSPLHF
DNA: TGTGCCAGCAGCGGTGGGACAGGGGGCAATGTTGGAAATTCACCCCTCCACTTT